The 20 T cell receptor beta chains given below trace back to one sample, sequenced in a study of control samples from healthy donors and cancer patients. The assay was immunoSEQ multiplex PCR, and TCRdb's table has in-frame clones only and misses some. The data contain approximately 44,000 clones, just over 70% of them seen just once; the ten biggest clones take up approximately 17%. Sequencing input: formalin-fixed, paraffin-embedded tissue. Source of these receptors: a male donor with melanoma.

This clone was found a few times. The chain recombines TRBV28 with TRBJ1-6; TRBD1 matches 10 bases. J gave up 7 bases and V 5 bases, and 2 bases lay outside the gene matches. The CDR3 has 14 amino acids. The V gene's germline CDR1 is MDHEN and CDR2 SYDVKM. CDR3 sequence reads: CASSLGQGNSPLHF. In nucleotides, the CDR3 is TGTGCCAGCAGTCTGGGACAGGGGAATTCACCCCTCCACTTT. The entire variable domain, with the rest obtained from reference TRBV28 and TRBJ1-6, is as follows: DVKVTQSSRYLVKRTGEKVFLECVQDMDHENMFWYRQDPGLGLRLIYFSYDVKMKEKGDIPEGYSVSREKKERFSLILESASTNQTSMYLCASSLGQGNSPLHFGNGTRLTVT.

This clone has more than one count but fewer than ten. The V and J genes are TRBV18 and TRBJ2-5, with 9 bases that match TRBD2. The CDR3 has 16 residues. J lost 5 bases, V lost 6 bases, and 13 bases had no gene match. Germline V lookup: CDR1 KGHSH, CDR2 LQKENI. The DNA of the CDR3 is TGTGCCAGCTCGCGGAATTTAGCGGGAGCTAGTGAGACCCAGTACTTC. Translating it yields CASSRNLAGASETQYF.

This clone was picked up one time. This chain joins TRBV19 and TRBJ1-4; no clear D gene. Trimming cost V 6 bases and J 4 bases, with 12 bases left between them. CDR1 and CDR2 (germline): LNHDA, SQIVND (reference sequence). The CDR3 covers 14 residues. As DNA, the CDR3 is TGTGCCAGTAGCTTGGGAAGTCGTAATGAAAAACTGTTTTTT. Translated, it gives CASSLGSRNEKLFF. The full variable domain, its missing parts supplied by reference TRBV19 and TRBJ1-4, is DGGITQSPKYLFRKEGQNVTLSCEQNLNHDAMYWYRQDPGQGLRLIYYSQIVNDFQKGDIAEGYSVSREKKESFPLTVTSAQKNPTAFYLCASSLGSRNEKLFFGSGTQLSVL.

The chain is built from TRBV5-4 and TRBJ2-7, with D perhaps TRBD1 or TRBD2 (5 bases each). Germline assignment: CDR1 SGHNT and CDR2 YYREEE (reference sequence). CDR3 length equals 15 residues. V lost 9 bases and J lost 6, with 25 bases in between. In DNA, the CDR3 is TGTGCCAACTCCGTTGGGGGAGCCCGGTTGGGCGAGCAGTACTTC. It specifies CANSVGGARLGEQYF.

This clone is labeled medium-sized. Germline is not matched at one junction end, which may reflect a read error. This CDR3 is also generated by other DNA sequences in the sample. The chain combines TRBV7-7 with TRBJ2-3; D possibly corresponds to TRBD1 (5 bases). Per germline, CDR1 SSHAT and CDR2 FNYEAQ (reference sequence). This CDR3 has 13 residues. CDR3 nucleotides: TGTGCTAGCAGCGAAGGGGACACAGATACGCAGTATTTT. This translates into CASSEGDTDTQYF.

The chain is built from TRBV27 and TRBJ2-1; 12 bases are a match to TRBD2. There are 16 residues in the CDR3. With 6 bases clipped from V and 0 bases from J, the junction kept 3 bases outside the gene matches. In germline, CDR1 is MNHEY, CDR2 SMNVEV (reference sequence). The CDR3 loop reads CASRTSGSSSYNEQFF. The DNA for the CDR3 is TGTGCCAGCAGGACTAGCGGGAGCTCCTCCTACAATGAGCAGTTCTTC.

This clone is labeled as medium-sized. CDR3 nucleotide sequence: TGTGCCAGCAGTGAAAGTCCGACTAGCGGGAAAGGAGAAGAGCAGTTCTTC. It specifies CASSESPTSGKGEEQFF. J is TRBJ2-1 and V is TRBV2, with 11 positions matching TRBD2. Unmatched junction bases numbered 13, after V lost 2 bases and J lost 10 bases. Germline CDR1 is SNHLY and CDR2 is FYNNEI. This CDR3 is built from 17 residues.

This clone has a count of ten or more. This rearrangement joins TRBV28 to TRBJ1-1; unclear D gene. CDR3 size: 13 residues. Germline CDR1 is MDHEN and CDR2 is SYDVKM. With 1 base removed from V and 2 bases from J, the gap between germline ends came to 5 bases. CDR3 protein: CASSLYKNTEAFF. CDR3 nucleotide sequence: TGTGCCAGCAGTTTATATAAAAACACTGAAGCTTTCTTT.

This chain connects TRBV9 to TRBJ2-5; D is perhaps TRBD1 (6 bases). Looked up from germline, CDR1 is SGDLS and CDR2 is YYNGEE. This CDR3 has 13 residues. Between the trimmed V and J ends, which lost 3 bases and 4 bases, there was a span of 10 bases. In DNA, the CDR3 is TGTGCCAGCAGCGCAGGGGTCGGAGAGACCCAGTACTTC. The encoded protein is CASSAGVGETQYF.

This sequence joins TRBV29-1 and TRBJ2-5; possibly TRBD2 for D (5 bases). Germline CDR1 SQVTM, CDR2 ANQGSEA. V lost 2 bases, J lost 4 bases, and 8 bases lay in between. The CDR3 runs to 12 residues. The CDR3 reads CSVEKGAETQYF. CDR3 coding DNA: TGCAGCGTTGAAAAGGGAGCAGAGACCCAGTACTTC.

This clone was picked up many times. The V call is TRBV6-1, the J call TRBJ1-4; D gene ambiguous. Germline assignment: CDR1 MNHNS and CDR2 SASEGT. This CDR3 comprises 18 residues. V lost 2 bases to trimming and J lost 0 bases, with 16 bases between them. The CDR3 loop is CASSELAVVPATNEKLFF. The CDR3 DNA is TGTGCCAGCAGTGAACTAGCCGTTGTACCAGCAACTAATGAAAAACTGTTTTTT.

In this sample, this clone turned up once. DNA for the CDR3: TGTGCCATCAGTGATAGTTACTCTGGAAACACCATATATTTT. Amino acid sequence: CAISDSYSGNTIYF. The rearrangement joins TRBV10-3 to TRBJ1-3, with unresolved D. This CDR3 has 14 amino acids. Trimming cost V 3 bases and J 0 bases, with 6 bases left between them. Germline CDR1 and CDR2: ENHRY and SYGVKD.

The CDR3 DNA reads as TGTGCCATGGCTAGCGGGTCGAGCTCCTACAATGAGCAGTTCTTC. It encodes CAMASGSSSYNEQFF. The chain is built from TRBV10-3 and TRBJ2-1; TRBD2 matches 8 bases. Trimming cost V 9 bases and J 0 bases; bases outside gene matches: 7. The CDR3 runs to 15 residues. Germline V gene data show CDR1 as ENHRY and CDR2 as SYGVKD.

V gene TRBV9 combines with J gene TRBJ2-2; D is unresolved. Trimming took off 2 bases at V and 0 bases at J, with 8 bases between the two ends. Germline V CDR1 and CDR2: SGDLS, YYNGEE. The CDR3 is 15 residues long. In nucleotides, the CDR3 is TGTGCCAGCAGCGTCCGCGGTACGAACACCGGGGAGCTGTTTTTT. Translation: CASSVRGTNTGELFF.

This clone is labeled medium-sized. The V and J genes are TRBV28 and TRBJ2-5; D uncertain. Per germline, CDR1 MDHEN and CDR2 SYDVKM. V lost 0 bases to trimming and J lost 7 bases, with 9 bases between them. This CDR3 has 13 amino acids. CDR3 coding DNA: TGTGCCAGCAGTTTATGGCAAGATTGGACCCAGTACTTC. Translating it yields CASSLWQDWTQYF.

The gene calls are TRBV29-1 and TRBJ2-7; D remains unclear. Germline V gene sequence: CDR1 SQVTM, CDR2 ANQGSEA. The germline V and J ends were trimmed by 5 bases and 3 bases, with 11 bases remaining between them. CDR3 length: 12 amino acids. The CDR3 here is CSVNSGYYEQYF. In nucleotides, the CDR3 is TGCAGCGTTAATTCCGGCTACTACGAGCAGTACTTC.

The CDR3: CASSVGAHNEQFF. CDR3 bases: TGTGCCAGCAGCGTAGGGGCCCACAATGAGCAGTTCTTC. This chain joins TRBV9 and TRBJ2-1; D ambiguous. V was clipped by 0 bases and J by 5 bases, with 6 bases between them. The CDR3 loop spans 13 amino acids. Per germline, CDR1 SGDLS and CDR2 YYNGEE.

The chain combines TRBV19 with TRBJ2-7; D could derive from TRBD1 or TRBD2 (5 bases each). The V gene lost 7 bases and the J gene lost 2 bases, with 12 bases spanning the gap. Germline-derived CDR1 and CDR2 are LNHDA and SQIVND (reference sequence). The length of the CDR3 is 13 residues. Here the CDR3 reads CASTGTETYEQYF. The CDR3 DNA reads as TGTGCCAGTACGGGGACGGAAACCTACGAGCAGTACTTC.

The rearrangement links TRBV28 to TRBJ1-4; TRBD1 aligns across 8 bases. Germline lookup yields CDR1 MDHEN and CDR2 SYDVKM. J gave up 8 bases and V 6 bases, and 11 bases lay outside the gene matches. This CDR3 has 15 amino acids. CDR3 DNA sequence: TGTGCCAGCAGCCGCTTCGGGACAGGTGGGGAAAAACTGTTTTTT. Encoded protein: CASSRFGTGGEKLFF.

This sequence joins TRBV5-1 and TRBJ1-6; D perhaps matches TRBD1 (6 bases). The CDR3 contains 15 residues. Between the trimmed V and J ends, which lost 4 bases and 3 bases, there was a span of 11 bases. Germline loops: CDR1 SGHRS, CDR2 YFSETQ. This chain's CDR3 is CASSLDSIYNSPLHF. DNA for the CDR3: TGCGCCAGCAGCCTGGACAGCATCTATAATTCACCCCTCCACTTT.